This TCR beta chain originates from a study of T-cell reconstitution after alpha-beta-depleted transplantation in children. The germline CDR1 and CDR2 sequences are SGHRS and YFSETQ. The CDR3 sequence is 16 residues long. Trimming took 4 bases from V and 4 from J; bases not matched to a gene: 9. A word on this clonotype: Its specificity is unknown.

The study, taken as a whole, reports: Alpha-beta T cells about two months after transplant reportedly derived from several hundred expanded graft clones. Diversity and T-cell counts at one year after transplant derived mostly from new T cells.

Preparation of the TCRbeta library involved a method that used unique molecular identifiers. Via MiXCR, TCRdb re-called the PCR reads, giving one row per CDR3 protein. The top ten clones hold under 35% of a sample with about 440,000 distinct CDR3 sequences, 43% of them seen once. Source: PBMCs, taken before TCRalphabeta/CD19-depleted stem cell transplant. The rearrangement joins TRBV5-1 to TRBJ2-2; 8 nucleotides line up with TRBD2. This clonotype originated in a girl between 2 and 10 years old with aplastic anemia, due to receive a stem cell transplant. CDR3 residues: CASSQREMGSTGELFF. The CDR3 DNA follows: TGCGCCAGCAGCCAGCGGGAGATGGGAAGCACCGGGGAGCTGTTTTTT.